The clone carrying this T cell receptor beta chain was seen only a few times. The antigen is not known. The ends were cut back, 2 bases at V and 4 bases at J, with 10 bases in the middle. CDR1 is SGHAT and CDR2 is FQDESV in the germline V gene (reference sequence). The CDR3 is made up of 14 amino acids. This specimen belongs to a study of blood T cells in healthy people across ages. Study-wide results and caveats: There was no known CMV status for donors, so expanded clonotype changes were possibly confounded.

It was with a sample-barcoded 5' primer and a J-beta primer mix that a second PCR of about 7 to 12 cycles was run. Each cDNA molecule was tagged by a template-switch adaptor with 12 random nucleotides. TCRdb reanalysed the 5' RACE reads using MiXCR and keeps one entry per CDR3 protein. The table records roughly 2 million distinct CDR3 sequences, around 50% of them present only once. Material for sequencing was blood. The receptor's source is a woman in her thirties or forties in good health. The chain couples TRBV11-1 to TRBJ2-3; D remains ambiguous. The CDR3 here is CASSLRRVPDTQYF. The CDR3 coding sequence is TGTGCCAGCAGCTTACGGCGAGTTCCAGATACGCAGTATTTT.